Listed below are T cell receptor beta chains from one sample, sequenced in a study of cytomegalovirus exposure and HLA in healthy donors. Generated by immunoSEQ multiplex PCR, the TCRdb table keeps only in-frame clones and is missing some. The sample records some 150,000 clones, 82% being singletons. The sequenced sample was PBMCs. These receptors came from a man aged 50 to 60 in good health and CMV-seropositive. CDR3s include the opening cysteine and the closing phenylalanine or tryptophan. The order of the fields is D gene, V gene, clone size, CDR3 length, J gene, CDR3 DNA, CDR3 protein. The D gene is left open where the match is weak. Expanded clones get a size class; other rows say once, few or many, or leave the size out.

NA	TRBV19	NA	11	TRBJ2-7	TGTGCCAGTAGCCGCGGCTACGAGCAGTACTTC	CASSRGYEQYF
NA	TRBV15	NA	17	TRBJ2-7	TGTGCCACCAGCAGAGACCTCCCTTGGCGGGGAGTGTACGAGCAGTACTTC	CATSRDLPWRGVYEQYF
TRBD1	TRBV5-1	NA	15	TRBJ1-2	TGCGCCAGCAGCTTGCGAGAGGGGGCCCTTCATGGCTACACCTTC	CASSLREGALHGYTF
TRBD1	TRBV6-5	NA	15	TRBJ1-5	TGTGCCAGCAGTAGATTGCAGGGGGCTGGGCAGCCCCAGCATTTT	CASSRLQGAGQPQHF
TRBD1	TRBV7-3	NA	18	TRBJ2-7	TGTGCCAGCAGCTCCGAGGACAGGGGGCGAGATATCTCCTACGAGCAGTACTTC	CASSSEDRGRDISYEQYF
NA	TRBV5-1	medium-sized	14	TRBJ2-7	TGCGCCAGCAGCTTGGGGGCATATAACTACGAGCAGTACTTC	CASSLGAYNYEQYF
TRBD2	TRBV19	NA	16	TRBJ2-7	TGTGCCAGTAGTATGAAACTAGCGGGAGTGGGGTACGAGCAGTACTTC	CASSMKLAGVGYEQYF
TRBD1	TRBV9	NA	15	TRBJ1-2	TGTGCCAGCAGCGTAGGGACAGGGCCCGCCTATGGCTACACCTTC	CASSVGTGPAYGYTF
TRBD2	TRBV5-1	NA	16	TRBJ2-2	TGCGCCAGCAGCTCAGGACTAGCGGCCTCCACCGGGGAGCTGTTTTTT	CASSSGLAASTGELFF
NA	TRBV7-2	NA	13	TRBJ1-5	TGTGCCAGCAGCTCTCTATCCCTGCAGCCCCAGCATTTT	CASSSLSLQPQHF
NA	TRBV30	NA	11	TRBJ2-4	TGTGCCTGGAGTGTACATGACATTCAGTACTTC	CAWSVHDIQYF
NA	TRBV15	once	12	TRBJ2-7	TGTGCCACCTTGCGGGGGCTCTACGAGCAGTACTTC	CATLRGLYEQYF
TRBD2	TRBV5-1	NA	18	TRBJ2-6	TGCGCCAGCAGCTTATCAGGGAGGGCGCCTTCTGGGGCCAACGTCCTGACTTTC	CASSLSGRAPSGANVLTF
NA	TRBV7-9	NA	12	TRBJ2-7	TGTGCCAGCAGCTTTAGCTCCTACGAGCAGTACTTC	CASSFSSYEQYF
NA	TRBV4-3	NA	16	TRBJ2-7	TGCGCCAGCAGCCAAGGGGGCCACTCCAGCTCCTACGAGCAGTACTTC	CASSQGGHSSSYEQYF
NA	TRBV18	NA	13	TRBJ1-2	TGTGCCAGCTCACCGGGGGACTTCTATGGCTACACCTTC	CASSPGDFYGYTF
TRBD2	TRBV2	NA	15	TRBJ2-1	TGTGCCAGCGGAGGGCAGCGGGGTTATGTGGATGAGCAGTTCTTC	CASGGQRGYVDEQFF
NA	TRBV6-6	NA	14	TRBJ1-2	TGTGCCAGCAGTTCCCGTGGGGGGGACTATGGCTACACCTTC	CASSSRGGDYGYTF